A selection of T cell receptor beta chains follows, all from one sample in a study of T cell responses to AZD1222 COVID-19 vaccine. Generated by immunoSEQ multiplex PCR, the TCRdb table keeps only in-frame clones and is missing some. Seen here are about 120,000 clones, 80% to 90% observed once, and the top ten hold 8.5% to 12%. Sequencing was performed on peripheral blood, taken on day 0 of AZD1222 vaccination. The origin of the receptors is an adult in good health. Each CDR3 is given with its conserved first and last residue. Fields, in order: V gene, D gene, clone size, J gene, CDR3 DNA, CDR3 protein. A D gene is named only where the DNA matches it firmly. Clone size, where shown, is once, few, many, or a class for clones that have expanded.

TRBV7-3	.	.	TRBJ2-5	TGTGCCAGCAGCTTACTTGGGAGGGAGACCCAGTACTTC	CASSLLGRETQYF
TRBV5-1	TRBD1	.	TRBJ1-4	TGCGCCAGCAGCGGGGGGACAGGAAGGAATGAAAAACTGTTTTTT	CASSGGTGRNEKLFF
TRBV9	.	.	TRBJ2-2	TGTGCCAGCAGCCGACGTAGCGCCGCGAACACCGGGGAGCTGTTTTTT	CASSRRSAANTGELFF
TRBV11-2	TRBD1	once	TRBJ1-1	TGTGCCAGCAGCTCACACAGGGGGGGTAACACTGAAGCTTTCTTT	CASSSHRGGNTEAFF
TRBV29-1	.	.	TRBJ1-2	TGCAGCGTTGCGGCAGCTAACTATGGCTACACCTTC	CSVAAANYGYTF
TRBV5-1	TRBD1	once	TRBJ1-2	TGCGCCAGCAGCGCAGGGACAGATTTTTATGGCTACACCTTC	CASSAGTDFYGYTF
TRBV13	.	.	TRBJ2-7	TGTGCCAGCAGCTTACAGGGGGGGCTAACCTACGAGCAGTACTTC	CASSLQGGLTYEQYF
TRBV20-1	TRBD1	.	TRBJ1-2	TGCAGTGCTAGTCGACAGGGTAACTATGGCTACACCTTC	CSASRQGNYGYTF
TRBV4-1	.	.	TRBJ1-2	TGCGCCAGCAGCCAAGGCGGGTTGCGCTATGGCTACACCTTC	CASSQGGLRYGYTF
TRBV19	TRBD1	.	TRBJ2-7	TGTGCCAGTAGTATAAGAGGGACAGGGGGCGAGCAGTACTTC	CASSIRGTGGEQYF
TRBV27	.	.	TRBJ1-1	TGTGCCAGCAGTGTTTGGGGCGGCACTGAAGCTTTCTTT	CASSVWGGTEAFF
TRBV2	.	.	TRBJ1-6	TGTGCCAGCAGTGAAGCGCAAAGGGGCGCTAGTTCACCCCTCCACTTT	CASSEAQRGASSPLHF
TRBV3-1/TRBV3-2	TRBD1	.	TRBJ1-2	TGTGCCAGCAGCTACAGGGGTATGGATCATGGCTACACCTTC	CASSYRGMDHGYTF
TRBV6-2/TRBV6-3	.	few	TRBJ2-5	TGTGCCAGCAGTTTTGGGCGTTGGGGGGAGACCCAGTACTTC	CASSFGRWGETQYF